A single sample gave rise to the 9 T cell receptor beta chains below, sequenced in a study of glioma-infiltrating T cells. TCR alpha and beta CDR3 regions were amplified from RNA using iRepertoire nested multiplex PCR. TCRdb recomputed calls from the multiplex PCR reads with MiXCR, one row per CDR3 protein. Of about 110,000 distinct CDR3 sequences in the sample, approximately 26% were seen once. What was sequenced was glioma tissue, nonneoplastic brain tissue, or PBMCs (not recorded which). These receptors were obtained from a human donor with low-grade glioma or glioblastoma, undergoing nonglioma brain surgery, or in good health (not recorded which).

Concerning this clonotype itself: Being one base from a much bigger clone, this may be a read error. Without the conserved terminal phenylalanine or tryptophan, this CDR3 likely stems from a read error. The chain uses TRBV7-9 and TRBJ2-7, with TRBD2 matching 8 bases. CDR1 and CDR2 from the germline V gene are SEHNR and FQNEAQ (reference sequence). The ends lost 1 base at V and 3 bases at J; junction bases unmatched: 8. The CDR3 is 16 residues long. CDR3 in DNA: TGTGCCAGCAGCTTAGGCCAGCGGGAGTCTGGCTACGAGCAGTACCTC. This encodes CASSLGQRESGYEQYL.

V is TRBV3-1 and J is TRBJ2-1, with 11 bases identical to TRBD2. The V gene end was trimmed by 7 bases and the J gene end by 4 bases; junction bases not matched to a gene: 9. The germline gives CDR1 LGHDT, CDR2 YNNKEL (reference sequence). The CDR3 sequence is 16 residues long. This CDR3 reads CASTLFTSGGYNEQFF. The CDR3 DNA reads TGTGCCAGCACCCTCTTTACTAGCGGGGGATACAATGAGCAGTTCTTC.

This clonotype came up many times. The rearrangement joins TRBV12-3 or TRBV12-4 to TRBJ1-2, with D possibly matching TRBD1 (5 bases). V was shortened by 4 bases and J by 2 bases, with 11 bases between the two germline ends. This CDR3 contains 14 residues. Here the CDR3 reads CASSSIQGNYGYTF. The DNA of the CDR3 is TGTGCCAGCAGTTCCATCCAGGGAAACTATGGCTACACCTTC.

The chain couples TRBV7-2 to TRBJ2-3; TRBD2 is a possible D gene (7 bases). Germline assignment: CDR1 SGHTA and CDR2 FQGNSA. The CDR3 extends over 15 amino acids. V was cut by 0 bases and J by 5 bases, with 12 bases left in between. For the CDR3, the DNA is TGTGCCAGCAGCTTAGCGGGGGGGCCAAAAGATACGCAGTATTTT. Translating gives CASSLAGGPKDTQYF.

This clonotype occurred many times. In nucleotides, the CDR3 is TGTGCCAGCAGCTTGGCTGGGCAGTCCTACAATGAGCAGTTCTTC. Its translation is CASSLAGQSYNEQFF. The V and J genes are TRBV5-5 and TRBJ2-1; D call uncertain. CDR3 length: 15 amino acids. Trimming removed 0 bases at V and 1 base at J, with 8 bases between. Germline CDR1 and CDR2: SGHKS and YYEKEE (reference sequence).

The chain couples TRBV6-6 to TRBJ2-7; a possible D gene is TRBD1 (6 bases). Per the germline V gene, CDR1 is MNHNY and CDR2 is SVGAGI (reference sequence). The CDR3 sequence is 15 residues long. With 3 bases removed from V and 3 bases from J, the gap between germline ends came to 15 bases. The CDR3 here is CASSYLGTRDYEQYF. The CDR3 DNA reads as TGTGCCAGCAGTTATCTCGGGACAAGGGACTACGAGCAGTACTTC.

There are many counts of this clonotype. This CDR3 reads CASSRGLAGGAGELFF. The CDR3 region has the DNA TGTGCCAGCAGCCGAGGCCTAGCGGGAGGGGCCGGGGAGCTGTTTTTT. V is TRBV27 and J is TRBJ2-2; the match to TRBD2 covers 12 bases. The CDR3 is made up of 16 amino acids. Germline trimming cut 6 bases from V and 6 bases from J; bases unmatched to any gene: 8. CDR1 is MNHEY, CDR2 SMNVEV, per germline (reference sequence).

This clonotype was observed a few times. This chain links TRBV4-2 with TRBJ1-1, with D unclear. This CDR3 is 15 amino acids long. V was trimmed by 3 bases and J by 3 bases, leaving 14 bases between them. CDR1 is LGHNA and CDR2 is YNFKEQ in the germline V gene. CDR3 bases: TGTGCCAGCAGCCAGGCCCACGCCGGATACACTGAAGCTTTCTTT. The encoded protein is CASSQAHAGYTEAFF.

The J gene is TRBJ1-5, the V gene TRBV28, with 8 bases that match TRBD1. Germline assignment: CDR1 MDHEN and CDR2 SYDVKM. This CDR3 contains 20 residues. With 2 bases clipped from V and 7 bases from J, the junction kept 22 bases outside the gene matches. The CDR3 DNA follows: TGTGCCAGCAGTTTAGAATGGAGCGGGACAGGTTTCCTTGTTAGGCAGCCCCAGCATTTT. This translates into CASSLEWSGTGFLVRQPQHF.